This entry lists 19 T cell receptor beta chains sequenced from one sample in a study of long-term antiretroviral therapy in people with HIV. Sequencing relied on immunoSEQ assay v3.0, run at survey level. Repertoires were generated with immunoSEQ multiplex PCR, while TCRdb's copy carries only in-frame clones and drops some. The sample includes around 25,000 clones, under 85% of them seen just once. The starting material was unsorted PBMCs, obtained 1.1 years before starting antiretroviral therapy. These receptors were collected from a woman in her 40s with HIV.

The V and J genes are TRBV11-3 and TRBJ1-3; no firm D call. The CDR3 is 14 amino acids. Germline CDR1 reads SGHNT; CDR2 reads YENEEA. V was trimmed by 2 bases and J by 4 bases, leaving 9 bases between them. As DNA, the CDR3 is TGTGCCAGCAGCTTATCGAGGATCGGAAACACCATATATTTT. Protein product: CASSLSRIGNTIYF.

The gene calls are TRBV18 and TRBJ2-7; 7 positions match TRBD1. V lost 6 bases and J lost 3; bases outside the gene matches: 11. Germline values: CDR1 KGHSH, CDR2 LQKENI. The CDR3 covers 15 residues. This CDR3 reads CASSQGTVTRYEQYF. The CDR3 nucleotides read TGTGCCAGCTCTCAGGGGACAGTTACTCGCTACGAGCAGTACTTC.

The rearrangement uses TRBV5-6 and TRBJ1-1; D gene ambiguous. CDR3 size: 15 residues. V lost 3 bases and J 1 base, leaving 13 bases between the germline ends. Germline CDR1 SGHDT, CDR2 YYEEEE. The CDR3 region has the DNA TGTGCCAGCAGCTCTATAAGGGCCGGGAACACTGAAGCTTTCTTT. Protein sequence: CASSSIRAGNTEAFF. The entire variable domain, with the rest obtained from reference TRBV5-6 and TRBJ1-1, is as follows: DAGVTQSPTHLIKTRGQQVTLRCSPKSGHDTVSWYQQALGQGPQFIFQYYEEEERQRGNFPDRFSGHQFPNYSSELNVNALLLGDSALYLCASSSIRAGNTEAFFGQGTRLTVV.

This clone was seen a single time. The V call is TRBV5-5, the J call TRBJ2-7; D is unresolved. This CDR3 has 13 residues. The germline CDR1 and CDR2 sequences are SGHKS and YYEKEE (reference sequence). V gave up 3 bases and J gave up 0 bases, with 7 bases separating them. The CDR3 region has the DNA TGTGCCAGCAGCTGGCTCAGCTCCTACGAGCAGTACTTC. Translation gives CASSWLSSYEQYF.

The gene calls are TRBV27 and TRBJ2-7, with 7 bases that match TRBD1. Per the germline V gene, CDR1 is MNHEY and CDR2 is SMNVEV (reference sequence). Losses at the gene ends were 5 bases for V and 5 bases for J; bases not matched to a gene: 9. CDR3 length: 14 amino acids. The chain's CDR3 is CASSASGQDNEQYF. The CDR3 region has the DNA TGTGCCAGCAGTGCCTCTGGACAGGATAACGAGCAGTACTTC.

This clone was seen only a few times. The chain combines TRBV10-3 with TRBJ1-2; 7 bases are a match to TRBD1. Germline loops: CDR1 ENHRY, CDR2 SYGVKD. V lost 4 bases to trimming and J lost 6 bases; unmatched junction nucleotides: 5. CDR3 length: 13 residues. CDR3 in DNA: TGTGCCATCAGTGGGACAGGCTTAAATGGCTACACCTTC. This gives the protein CAISGTGLNGYTF.

V usage is TRBV6-1 and J usage is TRBJ2-7; tentatively, D is TRBD1 (6 bases). The length of the CDR3 is 14 residues. Per germline, CDR1 MNHNS and CDR2 SASEGT. The V end was cut by 10 bases, the J end by 2 bases, with 18 bases between. In nucleotides, the CDR3 is TGTGCCACATCTATCAGGACAGCCACCTACGAGCAGTACTTC. Residues: CATSIRTATYEQYF.

The genes are TRBV7-9 and TRBJ1-1; unclear D gene. CDR3 length: 13 residues. Germline V CDR1 and CDR2: SEHNR, FQNEAQ (reference sequence). V lost 2 bases to trimming and J lost 3 bases, with 7 bases between them. The CDR3 nucleotides read TGTGCCAGCAGCTTAATGGGCGACACTGAAGCTTTCTTT. It is translated as CASSLMGDTEAFF.

This clone turned up a few times. The chain employs TRBV21-1 and TRBJ1-4; TRBD1, as called in the table, went unchecked against the DNA. TRBV21-1 is a pseudogene. There are 14 residues in the CDR3. This CDR3 reads CASSTQGAGEKLFF. In nucleotides, the CDR3 is TGTGCCAGCAGCACCCAGGGGGCAGGCGAAAAACTGTTTTTT.

The chain recombines TRBV18 with TRBJ2-3; TRBD1 agrees at 7 bases. V was pared by 3 bases and J by 10 bases, with 16 bases of the junction left unmatched. This CDR3 spans 16 amino acids. CDR1 and CDR2 (germline): KGHSH, LQKENI. In nucleotides, the CDR3 is TGTGCCAGCTCACCCCCCGGGACAGTCTATAATACTGCGCAGTATTTT. Amino acid sequence: CASSPPGTVYNTAQYF.

This clone was seen a few times. The chain links TRBV6-5 to TRBJ2-7; 9 bases agree with TRBD1. This CDR3 contains 14 residues. Trimming removed 0 bases from V and 4 bases from J; junction bases left unmatched: 1. Germline CDR1 reads MNHEY; CDR2 reads SVGAGI. CDR3 DNA: TGTGCCAGCAGTTACTCACAGGGGGCTTACGAGCAGTACTTC. It is translated as CASSYSQGAYEQYF.

The CDR3 protein is CAWRLAGGETQYF. Written as DNA, the CDR3 is TGTGCCTGGAGGTTAGCGGGGGGGGAGACCCAGTACTTC. The chain combines TRBV30 with TRBJ2-5; 11 positions match TRBD2. This CDR3 contains 13 residues. After removal of 3 bases from V and 5 bases from J, the junction contained 2 bases not matched to a gene. CDR1 GTSNPN and CDR2 SVGIG come from the germline V gene (reference sequence).

The chain is built from TRBV19 and TRBJ1-1; D not resolved. V was shortened by 2 bases and J by 1 base, with 8 bases between the two germline ends. Germline loops: CDR1 LNHDA, CDR2 SQIVND (reference sequence). This CDR3 region has 14 residues. The CDR3 DNA reads as TGTGCCAGTAGTATAAACCCAACGAACACTGAAGCTTTCTTT. Translated, it gives CASSINPTNTEAFF. The full variable domain, in which reference TRBV19 and TRBJ1-1 provide the parts outside the CDR3, is DGGITQSPKYLFRKEGQNVTLSCEQNLNHDAMYWYRQDPGQGLRLIYYSQIVNDFQKGDIAEGYSVSREKKESFPLTVTSAQKNPTAFYLCASSINPTNTEAFFGQGTRLTVV.

On this clone itself: The conserved phenylalanine or tryptophan is not found at the CDR3 terminus, so this likely reflects a read error. The DNA is left out, because the CDR3 cannot be placed on it with certainty; the CDR3 is given as TCRdb lists it. The chain has TRBV2 and TRBJ2-7. Germline-derived CDR1 and CDR2 are SNHLY and FYNNEI. The CDR3 sequence runs 11 residues, both termini included. CDR3 in amino acids: CASSSREREIQ.

CDR3: CASSVDPGRDYGYTF. CDR3 sequence (DNA): TGTGCCAGCAGCGTAGACCCGGGGCGAGACTATGGCTACACCTTC. This rearrangement joins TRBV9 to TRBJ1-2, with D possibly TRBD1 on 5 matching bases. Germline V gene data show CDR1 as SGDLS and CDR2 as YYNGEE. This CDR3 is 15 amino acids long. V lost 0 bases and J 3 bases, leaving 12 bases between the germline ends. The entire variable domain, with the rest obtained from reference TRBV9 and TRBJ1-2, is as follows: DSGVTQTPKHLITATGQRVTLRCSPRSGDLSVYWYQQSLDQGLQFLIQYYNGEERAKGNILERFSAQQFPDLHSELNLSSLELGDSALYFCASSVDPGRDYGYTFGSGTRLTVV.

The table lists this clone with a count of one. V and J are TRBV2 and TRBJ2-7; 9 nucleotides agree with TRBD1. Per germline, CDR1 SNHLY and CDR2 FYNNEI. The CDR3 totals 12 residues. Losses at the gene ends were 5 bases for V and 12 bases for J; bases not matched to a gene: 8. The CDR3 loop reads CASSPGTGMMYF. CDR3 nucleotide sequence: TGTGCCAGCAGTCCCGGGACAGGGATGATGTACTTC.

CDR3 residues: CAWSTHRGVNEKLFF. The CDR3 DNA follows: TGTGCCTGGAGTACCCATAGGGGCGTTAATGAAAAACTGTTTTTT. The rearrangement links TRBV30 to TRBJ1-4; D possibly corresponds to TRBD1 (5 bases). Germline assignment: CDR1 GTSNPN and CDR2 SVGIG (reference sequence). The CDR3 contains 15 residues. V was clipped by 2 bases and J by 4 bases, with 14 bases between them.

The chain combines TRBV18 with TRBJ2-3; 7 bases are shared with TRBD1. The CDR3 length is 15 residues. The V gene's germline CDR1 is KGHSH and CDR2 LQKENI. V dropped 3 bases and J dropped 1; count of bases not matched to a gene: 4. The CDR3 nucleotides are TGTGCCAGCTCACCGAATACAGGGGGCACAGATACGCAGTATTTT. The encoded protein is CASSPNTGGTDTQYF.

The table lists this clone with a few counts. V usage is TRBV5-1 and J usage is TRBJ1-1, with TRBD1 matching over 9 bases. Looked up from germline, CDR1 is SGHRS and CDR2 is YFSETQ. The CDR3 spans 17 residues. Trimming took 3 bases from V and 4 from J; bases not matched to a gene: 13. CDR3 nucleotide sequence: TGCGCCAGCAGCTGGACCGGGACAGGGTTGAACGGCACTGAAGCTTTCTTT. Translated: CASSWTGTGLNGTEAFF.